The rows below give T cell receptor beta chains drawn from one sample of a study of immune evolution from preneoplasia to lung adenocarcinoma. Method: immunoSEQ multiplex PCR; TCRdb's copy keeps in-frame clones and lacks some. This table has 8,000 to 10,000 clones, over 65% appearing once. The sequenced sample consisted of FFPE lung adenocarcinoma in situ tissue. All receptors derive from a person aged 60 to 85 with lung adenocarcinoma. Each CDR3 is given with its conserved first and last residue. Each record gives: V gene, clone size, J gene, D gene, CDR3 protein, CDR3 DNA. D genes are given only for firm matches. A row's size may be missing; if present it is once, few, many or a size class.

>TRBV7-6|-|TRBJ1-5|-
CASSPGRGGQPQHF
TGTGCCAGCAGCCCAGGACGGGGAGGTCAGCCCCAGCATTTT
>TRBV7-9|-|TRBJ1-2|TRBD1
CASSRGQGSSGYTF
TGTGCCAGCAGCCGGGGACAGGGAAGTTCGGGCTACACCTTC
>TRBV10-2|-|TRBJ2-7|-
CASRNRGRSSEQYF
TGCGCCAGCAGGAACCGCGGACGATCGTCCGAGCAGTACTTC
>TRBV2|-|TRBJ1-1|-
CASSEGNTEAFF
TGTGCCAGCAGTGAGGGGAACACTGAAGCTTTCTTT
>TRBV5-4|-|TRBJ1-4|-
CASSLRGNEKLFF
TGTGCCAGCAGCTTGCGGGGTAATGAAAAACTGTTTTTT
>TRBV28|-|TRBJ1-4|-
CASSSPREGYEKLFF
TGTGCCAGCAGTTCCCCACGGGAGGGCTATGAAAAACTGTTTTTT
>TRBV6-5|-|TRBJ1-2|-
CASSEEGIYGYTF
TGTGCCAGCAGTGAAGAGGGGATCTATGGCTACACCTTC
>TRBV11-1|-|TRBJ1-1|-
CASSPLTTEAFF
TGTGCCAGCAGCCCCCTGACCACTGAAGCTTTCTTT
>TRBV19|-|TRBJ1-2|TRBD1
CASSPRSRGNGYTF
TGTGCCAGTAGTCCCCGCTCCAGGGGGAATGGCTACACCTTC
>TRBV27|-|TRBJ2-1|TRBD1
CASSDRDRASNEQFF
TGTGCCAGCAGTGACCGGGACAGAGCTTCTAATGAGCAGTTCTTC
>TRBV7-6|-|TRBJ2-5|-
CASSLGGSKETQYF
TGTGCCAGCAGCTTAGGGGGCAGCAAAGAGACCCAGTACTTC
>TRBV19|-|TRBJ1-5|-
CASSRPRGGGNQPQHF
TGTGCCAGTAGCCGACCTAGGGGAGGGGGCAATCAGCCCCAGCATTTT
>TRBV9|-|TRBJ2-5|-
CASSVFGYPRETQYF
TGTGCCAGCAGCGTGTTTGGGTACCCCAGAGAGACCCAGTACTTC
>TRBV6-6|-|TRBJ1-3|-
CASSYAPDSGNTIYF
TGTGCCAGCAGTTACGCACCAGACTCTGGAAACACCATATATTTT
>TRBV27|-|TRBJ1-4|TRBD1
CASSRDRANEKLFF
TGTGCCAGCAGCCGGGACAGGGCAAATGAAAAACTGTTTTTT
>TRBV7-3|-|TRBJ2-3|-
CASSLHSRGAGTDTQYF
TGTGCCAGCAGCTTACATTCTCGGGGGGCTGGCACAGATACGCAGTATTTT
>TRBV18|-|TRBJ2-3|-
CASSPMDTQYF
TGTGCCAGCTCACCAATGGATACGCAGTATTTT
>TRBV7-9|-|TRBJ2-7|-
CASSLMADGGQYF
TGTGCCAGCAGCTTAATGGCCGACGGGGGGCAGTACTTC
>TRBV10-3|-|TRBJ1-2|TRBD1
CAIRKGQDYGYTF
TGTGCCATCAGGAAGGGACAGGACTATGGCTACACCTTC
>TRBV29-1|-|TRBJ2-4|-
CSSEGGLKNIQYF
TGCAGCTCCGAGGGCGGTTTAAAAAACATTCAGTACTTC
>TRBV11-1|-|TRBJ1-6|TRBD1
CASSPDRLSPLHF
TGTGCCAGCAGCCCGGACAGGTTGTCACCCCTCCACTTT
>TRBV11-2|-|TRBJ1-2|-
CASSLQGGVTYGYTF
TGTGCCAGCAGTCTCCAGGGAGGGGTTACCTATGGCTACACCTTC
>TRBV5-6|-|TRBJ2-2|TRBD1
CASSIFGEGAIRSTGELFF
TGTGCCAGCAGCATTTTCGGTGAGGGGGCGATTCGGAGTACCGGGGAGCTGTTTTTT
>TRBV5-6|-|TRBJ2-2|TRBD1
CASSLTGARTGELFF
TGTGCCAGCAGCTTGACAGGGGCCAGGACCGGGGAGCTGTTTTTT
>TRBV6-1|-|TRBJ1-5|-
CASSDVGVGNQPQHF
TGTGCCAGCAGTGATGTGGGCGTAGGCAATCAGCCCCAGCATTTT
>TRBV5-5|-|TRBJ1-5|-
CASRPDPTGWIQPQHF
TGTGCCAGCAGACCAGACCCAACAGGGTGGATCCAGCCCCAGCATTTT
>TRBV19|-|TRBJ1-6|-
CASGPVHNSPLHF
TGTGCCAGTGGGCCGGTCCATAATTCACCCCTCCACTTT
>TRBV7-2|once|TRBJ2-3|TRBD2
CASSPSGDSPDLQYF
TGTGCCAGCAGCCCTAGCGGGGATTCACCAGATTTGCAGTATTTT
>TRBV4-3|-|TRBJ2-7|-
CASSQVWKERQYF
TGCGCCAGCAGCCAAGTATGGAAAGAAAGGCAGTACTTC
>TRBV19|-|TRBJ2-1|-
CASTKGRGSYNEQFF
TGTGCCAGTACCAAGGGCAGGGGAAGTTACAATGAGCAGTTCTTC
>TRBV5-4|-|TRBJ2-5|-
CASSGSMVSETQYF
TGTGCCAGCAGCGGAAGTATGGTATCTGAGACCCAGTACTTC
>TRBV5-1|-|TRBJ1-2|TRBD1
CASSLGQGAGYTF
TGCGCCAGCAGCTTAGGACAGGGGGCTGGCTACACCTTC
>TRBV15|-|TRBJ2-7|-
CATSRERGGVYEQYF
TGTGCCACCAGCAGAGAGAGGGGGGGAGTCTACGAGCAGTACTTC
>TRBV7-2|-|TRBJ1-1|-
CASSLGGTTEAFF
TGTGCCAGCAGCTTAGGGGGCACGACTGAAGCTTTCTTT
>TRBV7-2|-|TRBJ2-3|-
CASSGRTGSADTQYF
TGTGCCAGCAGTGGCCGAACAGGGTCTGCAGATACGCAGTATTTT
>TRBV6-6|-|TRBJ1-1|TRBD1
CASRGQGWDSEAFF
TGTGCCAGCAGGGGACAGGGATGGGATTCTGAAGCTTTCTTT
>TRBV19|-|TRBJ1-2|TRBD1
CASSTSGGFGYTF
TGTGCCAGTAGTACGTCAGGGGGCTTTGGCTACACCTTC
>TRBV7-8|-|TRBJ1-1|-
CASRGGESEAFF
TGTGCCAGCAGGGGGGGGGAATCTGAAGCTTTCTTT
>TRBV29-1|-|TRBJ2-5|-
CSVDTGSGETQYF
TGCAGCGTTGATACAGGGTCCGGAGAGACCCAGTACTTC
>TRBV5-5|medium-sized|TRBJ2-6|-
CASISEGTLGANVLTF
TGTGCCAGCATTAGCGAGGGGACCTTGGGGGCCAACGTCCTGACTTTC
>TRBV19|once|TRBJ1-2|-
CASSNVVSYGYTF
TGTGCCAGTAGTAATGTCGTCAGCTATGGCTACACCTTC
>TRBV7-2|-|TRBJ1-3|-
CASSDILGSGNTIYF
TGTGCCAGCAGCGACATTTTAGGGTCTGGAAACACCATATATTTT
>TRBV6-5|-|TRBJ2-7|TRBD1
CASTLTGGSYEQYF
TGTGCCAGCACCCTGACAGGGGGATCCTACGAGCAGTACTTC
>TRBV18|-|TRBJ2-3|TRBD2
CASSPSRGGTDTQYF
TGTGCCAGCTCACCTTCGCGGGGGGGCACAGATACGCAGTATTTT
>TRBV6-6|-|TRBJ1-5|TRBD1
CASSYFDRDHEPQHF
TGTGCCAGCAGTTACTTCGACAGGGACCATGAGCCCCAGCATTTT
>TRBV6-5|-|TRBJ2-3|-
CASSYSLGAADTQYF
TGTGCCAGCAGTTACTCTTTGGGGGCTGCAGATACGCAGTATTTT
>TRBV15|once|TRBJ1-2|TRBD1
CATSRARGRNHYGYTF
TGTGCCACCAGCAGAGCCAGGGGGCGGAATCACTATGGCTACACCTTC
>TRBV6-6|-|TRBJ2-1|TRBD1
CASSYYRGTSYNEQFF
TGTGCCAGCAGTTACTACAGGGGGACCTCCTACAATGAGCAGTTCTTC
>TRBV4-1|-|TRBJ2-3|-
CATRTSPSPSDTQYF
TGCGCCACCCGGACGAGCCCATCCCCCTCAGATACGCAGTATTTT
>TRBV9|-|TRBJ2-3|TRBD2
CASSDLEEAGGPVDTQYF
TGTGCCAGCAGCGACCTAGAAGAGGCGGGGGGGCCGGTAGATACGCAGTATTTT